This T cell receptor beta chain was profiled in a study of CXCR3-negative and CXCR3-positive naive CD8 T cells. Across the whole study: The study obtained some 150 million TRB reads, about 1.5 +/- 0.3 million per library. Findings of the study overall: TRBV-TRBJ usage matched between naive CXCR3-negative and CXCR3-positive cells but not between memory cells. It was found that naive subsets had comparable surface CD5, and TCR strength was inferred from TRB CDR3 properties.

The CDR3 spans 14 residues. Per germline, CDR1 MDHEN and CDR2 SYDVKM. With 300,000 cells each, the CD8+ T cell subsets were individually sorted in triplicate. Libraries of TRB cDNA were made by 5' RACE and carried UMIs. No DNA is given; TCRdb re-called the 5' RACE reads and lists each CDR3 protein once. This repertoire includes approximately 38,000 distinct CDR3 sequences. In regard to this clonotype: The antigen is undetermined.

The sequencing sample was made of memory CD8+ T cells from blood. The V and J genes are TRBV28 and TRBJ2-7; TCRdb's assignment of TRBD2 cannot be checked, as there is no DNA. This clonotype was obtained from a human donor in good health. Some clones in this sample may be carry-over from other donors' samples. The CDR3 loop reads CASSLNFAGLEQYF.